The 24 T cell receptor beta chains given below trace back to one sample, sequenced in a study of shared clonotypes between healthy human individuals. Naive-designated CD8 cells lacked CD45RO, were positively enriched for CCR7, and omitted terminally differentiated effector memory CD45RA+ cells. Clones were sequenced by immunoSEQ multiplex PCR, and TCRdb holds only the in-frame ones, with some missing. Found here are about 2.2 million clones, approximately 92% of them singletons; the top ten hold under 2%. Sequenced: naive CD8+ T cells from PBMCs. The origin of the receptors is a man in his late teens or twenties in good health. Some clones in this sample may be carry-over from other donors' samples.

CDR3 nucleotide sequence: TGTGCCAGCAGCTTAGTAGGCGAGAGCTCCTACAATGAGCAGTTCTTC. Its protein product is CASSLVGESSYNEQFF. The J gene is TRBJ2-1, the V gene TRBV7-6; no definite D call. The germline V gene encodes CDR1 SGHVS and CDR2 FNYEAQ. The CDR3 is 16 residues long. V gave up 1 base and J gave up 0 bases, with 10 bases separating them.

CDR3 DNA: TGTGCCATCAGTCCCGGGACTAGCGGGATATCTGAGCAGTTCTTC. Translation: CAISPGTSGISEQFF. This chain joins TRBV10-3 and TRBJ2-1; 13 nucleotides agree with TRBD2. The germline V gene has CDR1 ENHRY and CDR2 SYGVKD. V was pared by 5 bases and J by 9 bases, with 7 bases of the junction left unmatched. This CDR3 contains 15 residues.

The chain uses TRBV27 and TRBJ1-2; 7 nucleotides align to TRBD1. Trimming took 2 bases from V and 4 from J; bases not matched to a gene: 7. Germline loops: CDR1 MNHEY, CDR2 SMNVEV (reference sequence). This CDR3 has 15 amino acids. CDR3 bases: TGTGCCAGCAGTTTACGCAAGACAGGGTTCTATGGCTACACCTTC. Protein product: CASSLRKTGFYGYTF.

In its sample, this clone was seen a few times. V and J are TRBV7-9 and TRBJ1-5; the D is unclear. There are 12 residues in the CDR3. V was pared by 7 bases and J by 7 bases, with 11 bases between. Germline CDR1 is SEHNR and CDR2 is FQNEAQ (reference sequence). Here the CDR3 reads CASNFGGQPQHF. CDR3 bases: TGTGCCAGCAACTTTGGTGGCCAGCCCCAGCATTTT.

This chain uses TRBV7-2 with TRBJ1-3, with 7 bases aligning to TRBD1. CDR1 SGHTA and CDR2 FQGNSA come from the germline V gene. Trimming removed 5 bases from V and 1 base from J; junction bases left unmatched: 2. This CDR3 comprises 14 residues. For the CDR3, the DNA is TGTGCCAGCAGCGAGACAGGGTCTGGAAACACCATATATTTT. Protein: CASSETGSGNTIYF.

The J gene is TRBJ2-7, the V gene TRBV30; 10 nucleotides line up with TRBD1. The CDR3 extends over 14 amino acids. V gave up 2 bases and J gave up 5 bases; unmatched junction bases: 6. Germline CDR1 GTSNPN, CDR2 SVGIG (reference sequence). The CDR3 DNA is TGTGCCTGGAGTATCGGGACAGGGGTTAACGAGCAGTACTTC. Its translation: CAWSIGTGVNEQYF. Full variable domain (rest looked up from reference TRBV30 and TRBJ2-7): SQTIHQWPATLVQPVGSPLSLECTVEGTSNPNLYWYRQAAGRGLQLLFYSVGIGQISSEVPQNLSASRPQDRQFILSSKKLLLSDSGFYLCAWSIGTGVNEQYFGPGTRLTVT.

The chain carries TRBV7-9 and TRBJ2-7; D remains ambiguous. This CDR3 is built from 14 residues. V was trimmed by 5 bases and J by 2 bases, leaving 13 bases between them. Germline V gives CDR1 SEHNR, CDR2 FQNEAQ (reference sequence). For the CDR3, the DNA is TGTGCCAGCAGCGTGGAGACCTGGGCCTACGAGCAGTACTTC. Encoded protein: CASSVETWAYEQYF. Based on the CDR3 plus reference TRBV7-9 and TRBJ2-7, the full variable domain is DTGVSQNPRHKITKRGQNVTFRCDPISEHNRLYWYRQTLGQGPEFLTYFQNEAQLEKSRLLSDRFSAERPKGSFSTLEIQRTEQGDSAMYLCASSVETWAYEQYFGPGTRLTVT.

The chain carries TRBV7-9 and TRBJ2-1; no firm D call. Germline V lookup: CDR1 SEHNR, CDR2 FQNEAQ (reference sequence). The CDR3 consists of 14 residues. The V gene lost 0 bases and the J gene lost 5 bases, with 8 bases spanning the gap. This CDR3 reads CASSLADWHNEQFF. CDR3 coding DNA: TGTGCCAGCAGCTTAGCGGATTGGCACAATGAGCAGTTCTTC. Variable domain in full (rest from reference TRBV7-9 and TRBJ2-1): DTGVSQNPRHKITKRGQNVTFRCDPISEHNRLYWYRQTLGQGPEFLTYFQNEAQLEKSRLLSDRFSAERPKGSFSTLEIQRTEQGDSAMYLCASSLADWHNEQFFGPGTRLTVL.

CDR3 DNA: TGTGCCAGCAGCGATGGCCCGATGGCCGCCTACAATGAGCAGTTCTTC. Residues: CASSDGPMAAYNEQFF. This sequence joins TRBV5-6 and TRBJ2-1; D call uncertain. This CDR3 is 16 amino acids long. The germline gives CDR1 SGHDT, CDR2 YYEEEE. Trimming removed 4 bases at V and 2 bases at J, with 16 bases between.

The rearrangement links TRBV30 to TRBJ2-1; 7 nucleotides match TRBD1. Germline loops: CDR1 GTSNPN, CDR2 SVGIG (reference sequence). V was clipped by 2 bases and J by 4 bases; unmatched bases: 5. The CDR3 totals 14 residues. CDR3 protein: CAWSWGQPYNEQFF. DNA of the CDR3: TGTGCCTGGAGTTGGGGACAGCCATACAATGAGCAGTTCTTC.

The chain uses TRBV7-2 and TRBJ2-1; possibly TRBD1 for D (6 bases). Trimming stripped 2 bases from V and 5 bases from J, with 22 bases between. This CDR3 has 18 amino acids. Looked up from germline, CDR1 is SGHTA and CDR2 is FQGNSA. The CDR3 coding sequence is TGTGCCAGCAGCTTACGGTACCGTTTCAGGGGAGACGACAATGAGCAGTTCTTC. It encodes CASSLRYRFRGDDNEQFF. Variable domain in full (rest from reference TRBV7-2 and TRBJ2-1): GAGVSQSPSNKVTEKGKDVELRCDPISGHTALYWYRQSLGQGLEFLIYFQGNSAPDKSGLPSDRFSAERTGGSVSTLTIQRTQQEDSAVYLCASSLRYRFRGDDNEQFFGPGTRLTVL.

The rearrangement links TRBV30 to TRBJ1-6; TRBD1 aligns across 7 bases. Losses at the gene ends were 4 bases for V and 6 bases for J; bases not matched to a gene: 9. Germline V gene lookup returns CDR1 GTSNPN and CDR2 SVGIG (reference sequence). The CDR3 consists of 15 residues. CDR3 DNA sequence: TGTGCCTGGACAGGTCGGGGGACAGCTAATTCACCCCTCCACTTT. Protein product: CAWTGRGTANSPLHF.

On this clone: Within the sample, other DNA sequences also encode this same CDR3. V gene TRBV10-2 combines with J gene TRBJ2-7; D tentatively reads TRBD1 or TRBD2 (5 bases each). Trimming pared 7 bases from V and 2 bases from J, leaving 18 bases between. The germline V gene has CDR1 WSHSY and CDR2 SAAADI. The CDR3 is 15 residues long. CDR3 sequence: CASTGDLSTTYEQYF. The CDR3 DNA is TGCGCCAGCACCGGGGACCTTTCTACTACCTACGAGCAGTACTTC.

The chain has TRBV6-5 and TRBJ2-7, with TRBD2 identical over 9 bases. Unmatched junction bases numbered 4, after V lost 2 bases and J lost 5 bases. Germline CDR1 is MNHEY and CDR2 is SVGAGI. This CDR3 contains 14 residues. CDR3 sequence: CASSYGSGSDEQYF. The CDR3, as DNA: TGTGCCAGCAGTTACGGTAGCGGGAGTGACGAGCAGTACTTC.

In regard to this clone: A much larger clone lies one base from this, so it may be a read error. This sample also contains other DNA sequences that code for the same CDR3. V and J are TRBV28 and TRBJ2-7; D is unclear. With 3 bases removed from V and 1 base from J, the gap between germline ends came to 7 bases. Germline V gene lookup returns CDR1 MDHEN and CDR2 SYDVKM. This CDR3 spans 13 amino acids. The chain's CDR3 is CASSFGSSYEQYF. In DNA form, the CDR3 reads TGTGCCAGCAGTTTCGGCAGTTCCTACGAGCAGTACTTC.

The gene calls are TRBV5-5 and TRBJ1-2; D is undetermined. Looked up from germline, CDR1 is SGHKS and CDR2 is YYEKEE (reference sequence). The CDR3 sequence is 15 residues long. V was trimmed by 3 bases and J by 4 bases, leaving 16 bases between them. The CDR3 nucleotides are TGTGCCAGCAGCTCAGCCTTGACGGCCGGCTATGGCTACACCTTC. This translates into CASSSALTAGYGYTF.

This chain connects TRBV27 to TRBJ2-7; 8 positions agree with TRBD1. Germline V gives CDR1 MNHEY, CDR2 SMNVEV (reference sequence). CDR3 length: 15 amino acids. Unmatched junction bases numbered 10, after V lost 5 bases and J lost 4 bases. The CDR3 nucleotides read TGTGCCAGCAGTCCTAGTCAGGGGGCACTATACGAGCAGTACTTC. The encoded protein is CASSPSQGALYEQYF.

V and J are TRBV7-9 and TRBJ2-1; TRBD2 aligns across 9 bases. The germline V gene encodes CDR1 SEHNR and CDR2 FQNEAQ (reference sequence). The ends lost 6 bases at V and 10 bases at J; junction bases unmatched: 4. CDR3 size: 12 residues. The CDR3 DNA reads as TGTGCCAGCAGGCCCGGGACTAGCGAGCAGTTCTTC. It codes for CASRPGTSEQFF.

The chain uses TRBV6-5 and TRBJ1-2; D may be TRBD1 (5 bases). The ends were cut back, 7 bases at V and 4 bases at J, with 10 bases in the middle. This CDR3 comprises 12 residues. Germline-derived CDR1 and CDR2 are MNHEY and SVGAGI. CDR3 DNA: TGTGCCAGCACCCAGGGTGCCTATGGCTACACCTTC. Its translation is CASTQGAYGYTF.

The J gene is TRBJ2-5, the V gene TRBV30, with D possibly being TRBD1 or TRBD2 (5 bases each). This CDR3 comprises 9 residues. V gave up 0 bases and J gave up 13 bases, with 6 bases separating them. The germline V gene has CDR1 GTSNPN and CDR2 SVGIG (reference sequence). CDR3 coding DNA: TGTGCCTGGAGTGTTGGGGGGTACTTC. Its translation is CAWSVGGYF. Full variable domain (missing parts from reference TRBV30 and TRBJ2-5): SQTIHQWPATLVQPVGSPLSLECTVEGTSNPNLYWYRQAAGRGLQLLFYSVGIGQISSEVPQNLSASRPQDRQFILSSKKLLLSDSGFYLCAWSVGGYFGPGTRLLVL.

The chain has TRBV27 and TRBJ1-2, with TRBD1 matching over 9 bases. With 5 bases clipped from V and 4 bases from J, the junction kept 8 bases outside the gene matches. The CDR3 sequence is 15 residues long. Germline lookup yields CDR1 MNHEY and CDR2 SMNVEV (reference sequence). The CDR3 sequence: CASSPGTGIVYGYTF. Written as DNA, the CDR3 is TGTGCCAGCAGTCCCGGGACAGGGATTGTCTATGGCTACACCTTC.

With respect to this clone: Additional DNA sequences in this sample encode the identical CDR3. The chain employs TRBV11-2 and TRBJ2-7; D unclear. Trimming stripped 1 base from V and 9 bases from J, with 7 bases between. Germline V gene lookup returns CDR1 SGHAT and CDR2 FQNNGV. The CDR3 runs 11 residues. The CDR3 coding sequence is TGTGCCAGCAGCTTAGTCGGCGGGCAGTACTTC. It translates to CASSLVGGQYF.

The V gene is TRBV19, the J gene TRBJ1-1; D is uncertain. Deletions cut 7 bases from V and 2 bases from J, with 17 bases between. Germline V gene lookup returns CDR1 LNHDA and CDR2 SQIVND (reference sequence). The CDR3 covers 15 residues. The CDR3 DNA follows: TGTGCCAGTAAGGCAGAAGGGTTTCCAAACACTGAAGCTTTCTTT. Translated: CASKAEGFPNTEAFF.

The chain combines TRBV5-8 with TRBJ2-7, with D perhaps matching TRBD2 (5 bases). Germline loops: CDR1 SGHTS, CDR2 YDEGEE. This CDR3 has 15 residues. V dropped 4 bases and J dropped 0 bases, with 14 bases sitting between them. CDR3 loop: CASSTTPDFSYEQYF. The CDR3 region has the DNA TGTGCCAGCAGCACAACTCCGGACTTCTCCTACGAGCAGTACTTC. Drawing the rest from reference TRBV5-8 and TRBJ2-7, the complete variable domain is EAGVTQSPTHLIKTRGQQATLRCSPISGHTSVYWYQQALGLGLQFLLWYDEGEERNRGNFPPRFSGRQFPNYSSELNVNALELEDSALYLCASSTTPDFSYEQYFGPGTRLTVT.